A selection of T cell receptor beta chains follows, all from one sample in a study of blood T cell repertoires in COVID-19. Repertoires were generated with immunoSEQ multiplex PCR, while TCRdb's copy carries only in-frame clones and drops some. The sample yields about 76,000 clones, roughly 80% seen once. The specimen was peripheral blood. These receptors all come from a human donor in a cohort sampled during active COVID-19. The conserved cysteine and the conserved F or W are not part of the CDR3 here. The order of the fields is J gene, V gene, CDR3 protein.

j_call: TRBJ1-1
v_call: TRBV5-1
cdr3_aa: ASSFAGTGGTEAF

j_call: TRBJ2-1
v_call: TRBV2
cdr3_aa: ASSERSQGRSYNEQF

j_call: TRBJ2-1
v_call: TRBV5-4
cdr3_aa: ASSLGLRGDNEQF

j_call: TRBJ2-7
v_call: TRBV29-1
cdr3_aa: SVTGTGSALYEQY

j_call: TRBJ2-1
v_call: TRBV3-1/TRBV3-2
cdr3_aa: ASSRGLLYNEQF

j_call: TRBJ1-1
v_call: TRBV6-5
cdr3_aa: ASGPNRGTEAF

j_call: TRBJ2-5
v_call: TRBV2
cdr3_aa: ASRDRSGETQY

j_call: TRBJ2-1
v_call: TRBV6-5
cdr3_aa: ASGGSSYNEQF

j_call: TRBJ1-2
v_call: TRBV7-3
cdr3_aa: ASSFTGDEGYT

j_call: TRBJ1-3
v_call: TRBV15
cdr3_aa: ATSPGTGPYPAGNTIY

j_call: TRBJ1-5
v_call: TRBV28
cdr3_aa: ASSPDRGYSNQPQH

j_call: TRBJ2-7
v_call: TRBV29-1
cdr3_aa: SVEDWGTNSYEQY

j_call: TRBJ2-1
v_call: TRBV7-6
cdr3_aa: ASSLGQYNEQF

j_call: TRBJ1-6
v_call: TRBV10-1
cdr3_aa: ASSPGGNSPLH

j_call: TRBJ1-5
v_call: TRBV12-3/TRBV12-4
cdr3_aa: ASSLRSDQPQH

j_call: TRBJ2-5
v_call: TRBV15
cdr3_aa: ATSSTGRETQY

j_call: TRBJ2-1
v_call: TRBV7-3
cdr3_aa: ASSLNRGWNEQF

j_call: TRBJ1-1
v_call: TRBV29-1
cdr3_aa: SALKQLNTEAF

j_call: TRBJ2-1
v_call: TRBV9
cdr3_aa: ASSVRDSLNNEQF

j_call: TRBJ2-5
v_call: TRBV27
cdr3_aa: ASRGGQGALGTQY

j_call: TRBJ2-3
v_call: TRBV4-1
cdr3_aa: ASSPREDGDTQY

j_call: TRBJ2-7
v_call: TRBV4-2
cdr3_aa: ASSQEVAQGDYEQY

j_call: TRBJ2-6
v_call: TRBV9
cdr3_aa: ASSARTAISLPSGANVLT

j_call: TRBJ1-1
v_call: TRBV6-5
cdr3_aa: ASRGPGGTEAF

j_call: TRBJ2-7
v_call: TRBV6-6
cdr3_aa: ASSYGQGAGEQY

j_call: TRBJ2-7
v_call: TRBV7-3
cdr3_aa: ASSLAGGNEQY

j_call: TRBJ1-1
v_call: TRBV4-1
cdr3_aa: ASSQVGTGRNEAF

j_call: TRBJ1-2
v_call: TRBV21-1
cdr3_aa: ASSGRRWTGPIYGYT

j_call: TRBJ1-6
v_call: TRBV25-1
cdr3_aa: ASRSASYNSPLH

j_call: TRBJ2-3
v_call: TRBV5-1
cdr3_aa: ASSSWASGDSLTDTQY

j_call: TRBJ1-2
v_call: TRBV19
cdr3_aa: ASSIGRGQFYT

j_call: TRBJ1-1
v_call: TRBV19
cdr3_aa: ASTGGSLMNTEAF

j_call: TRBJ2-5
v_call: TRBV5-6
cdr3_aa: ASSDRDRETQY

j_call: TRBJ1-1
v_call: TRBV30
cdr3_aa: ASHSGYNTEAF

j_call: TRBJ1-1
v_call: TRBV30
cdr3_aa: AWSRTQGAF

j_call: TRBJ2-2
v_call: TRBV13
cdr3_aa: ASSLVVASNTGELF

j_call: TRBJ2-1
v_call: TRBV25-1
cdr3_aa: ASSPGGTDFREQF

j_call: TRBJ1-6
v_call: TRBV6-5
cdr3_aa: ASKTTGSPLH

j_call: TRBJ2-7
v_call: TRBV6-1
cdr3_aa: ASSELDSAYEQY

j_call: TRBJ2-1
v_call: TRBV11-2
cdr3_aa: ASTKRGEYNEQF

j_call: TRBJ2-7
v_call: TRBV5-6
cdr3_aa: ASSLWDTDEQY

j_call: TRBJ2-1
v_call: TRBV10-1
cdr3_aa: ASRDQLAGGRQF

j_call: TRBJ1-1
v_call: TRBV5-1
cdr3_aa: ASSWGNRARNTEAF

j_call: TRBJ2-3
v_call: TRBV7-9
cdr3_aa: ASSSQPGLAARGDTQY

j_call: TRBJ2-1
v_call: TRBV10-3
cdr3_aa: AISVQGDEQF

j_call: TRBJ2-3
v_call: TRBV11-2
cdr3_aa: ASSSRGRGSPDTQY

j_call: TRBJ1-6
v_call: TRBV5-1
cdr3_aa: ASSLVGQGYNSPLH

j_call: TRBJ2-5
v_call: TRBV21-1
cdr3_aa: ASSKCSVRDRGRKETQY

j_call: TRBJ2-7
v_call: TRBV5-6
cdr3_aa: ASSLTVRTVSYEQY

j_call: TRBJ2-1
v_call: TRBV7-3
cdr3_aa: ASSLRMAGDRGGNEQF

j_call: TRBJ2-2
v_call: TRBV4-2
cdr3_aa: ASSQERELAGGNTGELF

j_call: TRBJ2-5
v_call: TRBV5-1
cdr3_aa: AIPTPTGGGETQY

j_call: TRBJ2-5
v_call: TRBV27
cdr3_aa: ASRTLGNMSPNQETQY

j_call: TRBJ1-4
v_call: TRBV19
cdr3_aa: ASSTIDTGGGEKLF

j_call: TRBJ1-5
v_call: TRBV27
cdr3_aa: ASRNRGLKDSNQPQH

j_call: TRBJ2-3
v_call: TRBV5-1
cdr3_aa: ASSLTDRTDTQY

j_call: TRBJ1-4
v_call: TRBV11-2
cdr3_aa: ASSLSGGRNEKLF

j_call: TRBJ2-1
v_call: TRBV7-2
cdr3_aa: ASSPTAGRAYNEQF

j_call: TRBJ1-1
v_call: TRBV3-1/TRBV3-2
cdr3_aa: ASSQLLDRGAF

j_call: TRBJ2-7
v_call: TRBV28
cdr3_aa: ASRAGTDYEQY